This T cell receptor beta chain came from a study of blood T cell repertoires in COVID-19 (dated by TCRdb to the early 2020s). The study in broad terms: Samples covering the acute and convalescent phases of COVID-19 were provided by collaborators in the United States, Italy and Spain. The prospective study material was composed of cDNA or gDNA derived from T cells, B-cell-depleted T cells, or PBMCs. The dataset comprised deeply sampled blood TCRbeta repertoires from subjects exposed to, actively infected with, or recovered from COVID-19. The repertoires were released in a freely available public database intended as a resource for research on the immune response to SARS-CoV-2. Samples were obtained from the ongoing ImmuneRACE study (first 160 participants) and from about 1,300 subjects provided by 6 global collaborators. A de-identified subject ID, COVID-19 status, age in years and sex were almost always included in the sample metadata. Where HLA class I and class II types were available, the types were taken from metadata supplied by the sample provider, not from assay-based typing.

The immunoSEQ Assay, a bias-controlled multiplex PCR, was used to amplify TCRbeta CDR3 regions from genomic DNA. In the source study's methods: The number of nucleated cells in each sample was estimated by amplification of reference gene primers within the assay. Sequence reads were collapsed and filtered to measure the absolute abundance of every unique TCRbeta CDR3 rearrangement. Productive Simpson clonality was computed per sample as the square root of Simpson's diversity index over productive rearrangements. This is the immuneACCESS table as TCRdb keeps it, with only in-frame sequences that have V and J called. A part of the clones is gone; compared with another copy, unresolved V genes explain less than half, and the rest is unexplained. V, J and clone size are those of that table, while D and trimming were read from the DNA. This sample comprises 300,000 to 450,000 clones, roughly 77% of them detected only once. The ten largest clones add up to more than 0.85% of the sample.

Whole blood was collected in K2EDTA tubes by collaborating institutions according to the institutions' own protocols. For TCRbeta analysis, collaborator samples were shipped as frozen whole blood, as isolated PBMCs, or as DNA extracted from either sample type. Remarks on this clone: No cognate antigen has been identified for it. No much larger clone exists at a distance of one base, and base qualities are not known.

What the research found in general, with its limitations: The amount of clinical and demographic metadata varied by source and participant and was provided uncurated.

The receptor was isolated from a human donor with acute or convalescent COVID-19. The donor label of this sample is uncertain. Sequencing was performed on peripheral blood.

The CDR3 has the sequence CASSFKNTEAFF. The nucleotide sequence is TGTGCCAGCAGCTTCAAGAACACTGAAGCTTTCTTT. The chain is encoded by TRBV7-9 joined to TRBJ1-1; the D gene is not confidently resolved. The CDR1 and CDR2 encoded by the germline V gene (reference sequence) are SEHNR and FQNEAQ. The CDR3 runs 12 amino acids, cysteine and phenylalanine included. Just the 36-base CDR3 DNA is kept, in frame starting at base 1. The junction carries 3 bases between V and J, which are trimmed by 3 bases and 1 base respectively. When the CDR3 is completed using the reference TRBV7-9 and TRBJ1-1 genes on either side, the full variable domain is DTGVSQNPRHKITKRGQNVTFRCDPISEHNRLYWYRQTLGQGPEFLTYFQNEAQLEKSRLLSDRFSAERPKGSFSTLEIQRTEQGDSAMYLCASSFKNTEAFFGQGTRLTVV.